These 32 T cell receptor beta chains came from one sample sequenced in a study of radiotherapy plus CTLA-4 blockade in lung cancer. Generated by immunoSEQ multiplex PCR, the TCRdb table keeps only in-frame clones and is missing some. The sample shows 20,000 to 25,000 clones, 71% of them seen only once. The input for sequencing was peripheral blood, taken from a patient treated with radiotherapy plus ipilimumab. The receptors stem from a human donor with non-small cell lung cancer whose response to radiotherapy plus ipilimumab could not be evaluated.

This clone was counted only a few times. V gene TRBV7-8 combines with J gene TRBJ2-4; D not resolved. The V end was cut by 1 base, the J end by 1 base, with 5 bases between. Germline CDR1 is SGHVS and CDR2 is FQNEAQ. The CDR3 totals 14 residues. CDR3 loop: CASSLGSAKNIQYF. The CDR3 DNA is TGTGCCAGCAGCTTAGGTTCGGCCAAAAACATTCAGTACTTC. Full variable domain (rest looked up from reference TRBV7-8 and TRBJ2-4): GAGVSQSPRYKVAKRGQDVALRCDPISGHVSLFWYQQALGQGPEFLTYFQNEAQLDKSGLPSDRFFAERPEGSVSTLKIQRTQQEDSAVYLCASSLGSAKNIQYFGAGTRLSVL.

The rearrangement uses TRBV28 and TRBJ2-5, with D perhaps matching TRBD1 (6 bases). The V and J ends lost 3 bases and 1 base respectively, with 21 bases between them. CDR3 length: 18 amino acids. Germline V CDR1 and CDR2: MDHEN, SYDVKM. CDR3 coding DNA: TGTGCCAGCAGTTTGGGGGCGGCAGGCCAAACCTTCCAAGAGACCCAGTACTTC. Its translation: CASSLGAAGQTFQETQYF.

A few counts support this clone. The J gene is TRBJ2-2, the V gene TRBV9; 8 bases are a match to TRBD1. V was clipped by 4 bases and J by 4 bases; unmatched bases: 12. This CDR3 comprises 17 residues. CDR1 and CDR2 from the germline V gene are SGDLS and YYNGEE. The CDR3: CASSPYGTGGLTGELFF. In nucleotides, the CDR3 is TGTGCCAGCAGCCCCTATGGCACAGGGGGACTCACCGGGGAGCTGTTTTTT.

V gene TRBV19 combines with J gene TRBJ2-1; TRBD2 aligns across 7 bases. V gave up 5 bases and J gave up 9 bases; unmatched junction bases: 16. CDR1 LNHDA and CDR2 SQIVND come from the germline V gene (reference sequence). The CDR3 is made up of 16 amino acids. In DNA form, the CDR3 reads TGTGCCAGTAGTCTAAGGGACTACACCACCGGGAGTGAGCAGTTCTTC. Its protein is CASSLRDYTTGSEQFF.

V and J are TRBV19 and TRBJ2-4; 10 bases align to TRBD1. This CDR3 is 15 amino acids long. Trimming took 5 bases from V and 9 from J; bases not matched to a gene: 10. The germline gives CDR1 LNHDA, CDR2 SQIVND (reference sequence). The CDR3 spells CASSRDRGGQRIQYF. The CDR3 DNA follows: TGTGCCAGTAGTCGGGACAGGGGAGGGCAACGCATTCAGTACTTC.

The gene calls are TRBV28 and TRBJ2-5; a weak D match, TRBD1 (6 bases). V gave up 8 bases and J gave up 5 bases, with 21 bases separating them. CDR3 size: 15 residues. Germline CDR1 reads MDHEN; CDR2 reads SYDVKM. CDR3 loop: CASARDTSLRETQYF. CDR3 nucleotide sequence: TGTGCCAGCGCCCGGGACACATCCCTAAGGGAGACCCAGTACTTC.

The chain's CDR3 is CASSQAGGGGEQFF. CDR3 bases: TGCGCCAGCAGCCAAGCAGGGGGCGGAGGGGAGCAGTTCTTC. This chain links TRBV4-1 with TRBJ2-1; 8 nucleotides agree with TRBD1. The CDR3 contains 14 residues. Trimming at V came to 1 base and at J to 10 bases, leaving 6 bases not matched to a gene. In germline, CDR1 is MGHRA, CDR2 YSYEKL.

V gene TRBV7-2 combines with J gene TRBJ2-7, with TRBD2 matching 7 bases. V dropped 1 base and J dropped 3; count of bases not matched to a gene: 3. The CDR3 totals 14 residues. Looked up from germline, CDR1 is SGHTA and CDR2 is FQGNSA. CDR3 loop: CASSLDRTSYEQYF. Written as DNA, the CDR3 is TGTGCCAGCAGCTTAGACCGGACTAGCTACGAGCAGTACTTC.

This chain joins TRBV25-1 and TRBJ1-6; perhaps TRBD1 as D (6 bases). CDR3 size: 15 residues. Germline loops: CDR1 MGHDK, CDR2 SYGVNS. With 2 bases removed from V and 7 bases from J, the gap between germline ends came to 12 bases. The CDR3, as DNA: TGTGCCAGCAGTGAAAGCGGCAGGGGCAATTCACCCCTCCACTTT. It codes for CASSESGRGNSPLHF.

This chain joins TRBV21-1 and TRBJ1-5; the table's D call TRBD1 went unverified against the DNA. TRBV21-1 is annotated as a pseudogene. The CDR3 loop spans 17 amino acids. CDR3 bases: TGTGCCAGCAGCCCTTTATTCCGGACACCGGCGGATCAGCCCCAGCATTTT. As protein: CASSPLFRTPADQPQHF.

The chain employs TRBV4-3 and TRBJ1-1; D might be TRBD1 (6 bases). Germline CDR1 LGHNA, CDR2 YSLEER. Trimming shortened V by 4 bases and J by 1 base, and 10 bases separated the two germline ends. The CDR3 runs 14 residues. The CDR3 here is CASSLTGSNTEAFF. CDR3 in DNA: TGCGCCAGCAGCCTGACAGGTTCGAACACTGAAGCTTTCTTT.

The table lists this clone with a count of one. Different DNA sequences within this sample yield the same CDR3. The chain is built from TRBV19 and TRBJ2-7; 10 positions match TRBD1. Germline CDR1 and CDR2: LNHDA and SQIVND (reference sequence). This CDR3 is built from 15 residues. J was trimmed by 4 bases and V by 3 bases; bases with no gene match: 6. The CDR3: CASSMKWGQGYEQYF. CDR3 nucleotides: TGTGCCAGTAGTATGAAATGGGGACAGGGGTACGAGCAGTACTTC.

The J gene is TRBJ1-5, the V gene TRBV30, with D uncertain. V was clipped by 1 base and J by 4 bases, with 5 bases between them. Germline CDR1 reads GTSNPN; CDR2 reads SVGIG (reference sequence). The CDR3 contains 12 residues. The CDR3 bases are TGTGCCTGGAGTGAACAGAATCAGCCCCAGCATTTT. Its protein product is CAWSEQNQPQHF. The variable domain in full, with the rest retrieved from reference TRBV30 and TRBJ1-5, is SQTIHQWPATLVQPVGSPLSLECTVEGTSNPNLYWYRQAAGRGLQLLFYSVGIGQISSEVPQNLSASRPQDRQFILSSKKLLLSDSGFYLCAWSEQNQPQHFGDGTRLSIL.

The rearrangement uses TRBV27 and TRBJ1-1; D may be TRBD1 (6 bases). The germline gives CDR1 MNHEY, CDR2 SMNVEV (reference sequence). V was shortened by 3 bases and J by 0 bases, with 11 bases between the two germline ends. The CDR3 consists of 15 residues. The CDR3 region is CASSFGGQMNTEAFF. The CDR3 region has the DNA TGTGCCAGCAGTTTTGGTGGACAGATGAACACTGAAGCTTTCTTT.

This chain connects TRBV7-6 to TRBJ1-1; D may be TRBD1 (6 bases). V gave up 2 bases and J gave up 8 bases, with 18 bases separating them. The germline V gene encodes CDR1 SGHVS and CDR2 FNYEAQ. This CDR3 is 15 amino acids long. CDR3 DNA sequence: TGTGCCAGCAGCTTACTGCAGGGGCCCCGATCGGAAGCTTTCTTT. The encoded protein is CASSLLQGPRSEAFF.

CDR3 amino acids: CASSPSRGVGTDTQYF. CDR3 nucleotides: TGTGCCAGCAGCCCATCCAGGGGAGTGGGCACAGATACGCAGTATTTT. The V and J genes are TRBV5-8 and TRBJ2-3, with a possible D match to TRBD1 (6 bases). Trimming took off 4 bases at V and 1 base at J, with 16 bases between the two ends. Germline CDR1 SGHTS, CDR2 YDEGEE. The CDR3 sequence is 16 residues long.

This chain links TRBV6-1 with TRBJ2-1, with 10 bases identical to TRBD2. The CDR3 runs 14 residues. Germline loops: CDR1 MNHNS, CDR2 SASEGT. With V trimmed by 6 bases and J by 7 bases, 6 bases remained unmatched. The CDR3 DNA sequence: TGTGCCAGCAGGATGGGACTAGCGCGAAATGAGCAGTTCTTC. This encodes CASRMGLARNEQFF.

The CDR3 protein is CASSFRTGWGTDTQYF. The DNA of the CDR3 is TGTGCCAGCAGCTTCAGGACAGGGTGGGGCACAGATACGCAGTATTTT. This chain uses TRBV7-9 with TRBJ2-3; 8 bases are shared with TRBD1. V dropped 3 bases and J dropped 1; count of bases not matched to a gene: 6. The CDR3 covers 16 residues. CDR1 and CDR2 (germline): SEHNR, FQNEAQ (reference sequence).

This chain links TRBV5-1 with TRBJ2-5, with 7 bases aligning to TRBD1. The CDR3 contains 15 residues. V lost 1 base to trimming and J lost 5 bases; unmatched junction nucleotides: 8. Germline CDR1 and CDR2: SGHRS and YFSETQ. CDR3 loop: CASSLSGTAPETQYF. CDR3 sequence (DNA): TGCGCCAGCAGCTTGTCCGGGACAGCCCCCGAGACCCAGTACTTC.

This clone appeared once. CDR3 in amino acids: CASSPHSGRSYEQYF. The CDR3 coding sequence is TGTGCCAGCAGCCCCCATAGCGGCCGCTCCTACGAGCAGTACTTC. V and J are TRBV9 and TRBJ2-7; tentative D call: TRBD2 (6 bases). There are 15 residues in the CDR3. V was pared by 4 bases and J by 0 bases, with 14 bases between. Germline V gene data show CDR1 as SGDLS and CDR2 as YYNGEE.

The chain combines TRBV6-5 with TRBJ1-1, with D perhaps matching TRBD1 (5 bases). The germline V and J ends were trimmed by 2 bases and 0 bases, with 13 bases remaining between them. This CDR3 region has 16 residues. The germline CDR1 and CDR2 sequences are MNHEY and SVGAGI. In DNA, the CDR3 is TGTGCCAGCAGTTACGGGTGGTTGGACATGAACACTGAAGCTTTCTTT. Translated, it gives CASSYGWLDMNTEAFF.

V and J are TRBV7-2 and TRBJ2-7, with a possible D match to TRBD2 (6 bases). V gave up 7 bases and J gave up 0 bases, with 19 bases separating them. From germline, CDR1 is SGHTA and CDR2 FQGNSA. CDR3 length: 16 amino acids. CDR3 region: CASTLTGSLGSYEQYF. Here the CDR3 DNA reads TGTGCCAGCACCCTTACCGGGAGCCTGGGCTCCTACGAGCAGTACTTC. Full variable domain (missing parts from reference TRBV7-2 and TRBJ2-7): GAGVSQSPSNKVTEKGKDVELRCDPISGHTALYWYRQSLGQGLEFLIYFQGNSAPDKSGLPSDRFSAERTGGSVSTLTIQRTQQEDSAVYLCASTLTGSLGSYEQYFGPGTRLTVT.

The chain links TRBV5-5 to TRBJ2-5, with D perhaps TRBD2 (5 bases). The V gene lost 0 bases and the J gene lost 3 bases, with 6 bases spanning the gap. Germline V CDR1 and CDR2: SGHKS, YYEKEE (reference sequence). The CDR3 extends over 13 amino acids. The CDR3 is CASSLGGKETQYF. The CDR3 bases are TGTGCCAGCAGCTTGGGAGGGAAAGAGACCCAGTACTTC. Full variable domain (missing parts from reference TRBV5-5 and TRBJ2-5): DAGVTQSPTHLIKTRGQQVTLRCSPISGHKSVSWYQQVLGQGPQFIFQYYEKEERGRGNFPDRFSARQFPNYSSELNVNALLLGDSALYLCASSLGGKETQYFGPGTRLLVL.

This clone has more than one count but fewer than ten. V gene TRBV7-8 combines with J gene TRBJ2-3; TRBD2 agrees at 7 bases. CDR1 is SGHVS, CDR2 FQNEAQ, per germline. Trimming at V came to 4 bases and at J to 1 base, leaving 2 bases not matched to a gene. This CDR3 comprises 14 residues. CDR3 sequence: CASSSLAGTDTQYF. The CDR3 nucleotides are TGTGCCAGCAGCTCGCTAGCGGGCACAGATACGCAGTATTTT.

The chain employs TRBV7-6 and TRBJ1-1, with a tentative D call TRBD1 (6 bases). Germline CDR1 is SGHVS and CDR2 is FNYEAQ. CDR3 length: 14 residues. V lost 5 bases, J lost 3 bases, and 13 bases lay in between. The CDR3, as DNA: TGTGCCAGCAGCCCACGGGCAGGGGACACTGAAGCTTTCTTT. This codes for CASSPRAGDTEAFF.

This rearrangement joins TRBV2 to TRBJ1-1; 8 nucleotides line up with TRBD1. The V and J ends lost 6 bases and 4 bases, in that order; junction bases with no gene match: 7. The CDR3 is made up of 14 amino acids. Germline V gene sequence: CDR1 SNHLY, CDR2 FYNNEI. CDR3 region: CASRVDRGGTEAFF. CDR3 coding DNA: TGTGCCAGCAGGGTTGACAGGGGAGGCACTGAAGCTTTCTTT.

The chain is built from TRBV6-6 and TRBJ1-1; the match to TRBD1 covers 7 bases. This CDR3 region has 12 residues. CDR1 and CDR2 from the germline V gene are MNHNY and SVGAGI (reference sequence). V shed 5 bases and J 5 bases; nucleotides not matched to a gene: 2. CDR3 amino acids: CASSLQGTEAFF. The CDR3 DNA is TGTGCCAGCAGTCTACAGGGGACTGAAGCTTTCTTT.

For the CDR3, the DNA is TGTGCCACCAGCAGAGCCTGGGGGGGGCGGACTGAAGCTTTCTTT. Its protein product is CATSRAWGGRTEAFF. The chain recombines TRBV15 with TRBJ1-1; a weak D match, TRBD1 (6 bases). Germline CDR1 reads LNHNV; CDR2 reads YYDKDF (reference sequence). Trimming removed 1 base from V and 5 bases from J, with 14 bases in between. The CDR3 is 15 amino acids.

The chain's CDR3 is CASSPSAGGPPWTQYF. The CDR3 DNA follows: TGTGCCAGCTCACCCTCCGCGGGAGGCCCCCCGTGGACCCAGTACTTC. This chain connects TRBV18 to TRBJ2-5; TRBD2 agrees at 8 bases. CDR1 is KGHSH and CDR2 is LQKENI in the germline V gene. The V gene end was trimmed by 3 bases and the J gene end by 7 bases; junction bases not matched to a gene: 13. The CDR3 totals 16 residues.

The rearrangement uses TRBV27 and TRBJ2-1; D remains unclear. CDR3 size: 13 residues. Germline lookup yields CDR1 MNHEY and CDR2 SMNVEV (reference sequence). Deletions cut 6 bases from V and 5 bases from J, with 11 bases between. The CDR3, as DNA: TGTGCCAGCAGCCCGCGTAACCACAATGAGCAGTTCTTC. Protein: CASSPRNHNEQFF.

The rearrangement joins TRBV5-1 to TRBJ2-3; 10 nucleotides line up with TRBD2. V was clipped by 7 bases and J by 6 bases; unmatched bases: 11. The germline V gene has CDR1 SGHRS and CDR2 YFSETQ. The CDR3 consists of 15 residues. CDR3 loop: CASHKTSGTSDTQYF. Here the CDR3 DNA reads TGCGCCAGCCACAAAACTAGCGGGACTTCTGATACGCAGTATTTT.

V gene TRBV4-1 combines with J gene TRBJ2-5; 7 bases fit TRBD2. The CDR3 spans 13 residues. The V segment lost 4 bases and the J segment 11 bases; nucleotides outside the gene matches: 10. Germline CDR1 MGHRA, CDR2 YSYEKL. CDR3 sequence (DNA): TGCGCCAGCAGCCCGGTCCCTAGCGGAGAGCAGTACTTC. Its translation: CASSPVPSGEQYF.